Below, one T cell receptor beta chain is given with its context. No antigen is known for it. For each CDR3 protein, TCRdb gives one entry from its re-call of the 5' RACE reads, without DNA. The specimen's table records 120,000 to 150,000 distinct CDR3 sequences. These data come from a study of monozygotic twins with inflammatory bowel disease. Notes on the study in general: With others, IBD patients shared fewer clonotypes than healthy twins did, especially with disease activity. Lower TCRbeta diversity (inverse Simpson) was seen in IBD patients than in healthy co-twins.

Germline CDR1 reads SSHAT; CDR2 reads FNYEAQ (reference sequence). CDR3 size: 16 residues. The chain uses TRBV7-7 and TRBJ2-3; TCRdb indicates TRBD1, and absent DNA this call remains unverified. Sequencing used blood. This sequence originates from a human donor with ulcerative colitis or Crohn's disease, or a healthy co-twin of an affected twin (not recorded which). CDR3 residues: CASSPAPGGPTDTQYF.